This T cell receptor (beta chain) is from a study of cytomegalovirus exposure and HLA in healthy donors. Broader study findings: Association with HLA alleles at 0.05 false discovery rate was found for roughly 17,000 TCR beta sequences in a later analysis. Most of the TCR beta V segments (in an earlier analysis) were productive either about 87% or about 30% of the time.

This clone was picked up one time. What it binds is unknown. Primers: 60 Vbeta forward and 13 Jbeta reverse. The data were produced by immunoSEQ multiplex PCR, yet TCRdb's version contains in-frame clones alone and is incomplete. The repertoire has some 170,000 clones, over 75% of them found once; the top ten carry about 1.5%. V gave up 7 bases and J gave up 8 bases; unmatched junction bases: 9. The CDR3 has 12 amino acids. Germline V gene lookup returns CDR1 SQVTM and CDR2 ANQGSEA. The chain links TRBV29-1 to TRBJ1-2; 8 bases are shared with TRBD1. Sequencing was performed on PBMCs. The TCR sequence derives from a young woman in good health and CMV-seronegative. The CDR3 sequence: CSAIQGVEGYTF. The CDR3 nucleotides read TGCAGCGCCATACAGGGGGTAGAGGGCTACACCTTC.